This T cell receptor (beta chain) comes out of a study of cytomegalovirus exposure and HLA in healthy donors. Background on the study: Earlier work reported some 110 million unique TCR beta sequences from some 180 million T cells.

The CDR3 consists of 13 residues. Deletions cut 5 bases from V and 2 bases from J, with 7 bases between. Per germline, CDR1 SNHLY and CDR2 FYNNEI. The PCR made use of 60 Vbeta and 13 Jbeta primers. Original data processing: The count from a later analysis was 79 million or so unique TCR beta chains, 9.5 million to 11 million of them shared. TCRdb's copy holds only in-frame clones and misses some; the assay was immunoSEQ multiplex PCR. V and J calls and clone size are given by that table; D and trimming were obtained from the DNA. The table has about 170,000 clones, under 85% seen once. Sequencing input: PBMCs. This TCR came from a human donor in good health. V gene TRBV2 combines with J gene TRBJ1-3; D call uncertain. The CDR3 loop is CASSPHPGNTIYF. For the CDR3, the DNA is TGTGCCAGCAGTCCCCATCCTGGAAACACCATATATTTT. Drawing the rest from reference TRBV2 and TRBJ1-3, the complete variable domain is EPEVTQTPSHQVTQMGQEVILRCVPISNHLYFYWYRQILGQKVEFLVSFYNNEISEKSEIFDDQFSVERPDGSNFTLKIRSTKLEDSAMYFCASSPHPGNTIYFGEGSWLTVV.